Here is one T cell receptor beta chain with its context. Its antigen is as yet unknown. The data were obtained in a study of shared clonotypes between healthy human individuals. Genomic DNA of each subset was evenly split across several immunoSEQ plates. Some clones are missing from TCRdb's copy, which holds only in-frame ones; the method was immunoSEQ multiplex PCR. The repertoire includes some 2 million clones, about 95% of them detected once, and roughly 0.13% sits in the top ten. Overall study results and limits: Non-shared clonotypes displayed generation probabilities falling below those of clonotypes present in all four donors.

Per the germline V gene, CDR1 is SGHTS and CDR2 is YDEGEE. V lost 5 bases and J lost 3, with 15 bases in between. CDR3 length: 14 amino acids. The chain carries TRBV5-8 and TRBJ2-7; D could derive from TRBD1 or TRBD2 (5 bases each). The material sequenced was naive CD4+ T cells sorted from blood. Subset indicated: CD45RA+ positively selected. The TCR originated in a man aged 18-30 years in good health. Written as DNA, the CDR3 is TGTGCCAGCAGTCGGGTCGGGGCGGGCTACGAGCAGTACTTC. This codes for CASSRVGAGYEQYF.